This T cell receptor (beta chain) was profiled in a study of cytomegalovirus exposure and HLA in healthy donors (dated 2017 in TCRdb). Context from the whole study: According to an earlier analysis of 450 to 650 of the donors, roughly 180 million T cells yielded 117 million unique TCR beta sequences and more than 250 Gb of sequence data. In addition to the first cohort of 666 subjects, a separate validation cohort of 120 different subjects was used. Rather than drawing on any new phenotypic data, the later analysis identified candidate immune exposures from TCR beta sequences and the way those sequences occurred across donors. Roughly 5 DR-DQ haplotypes were handled as single units for association and clustering, since linkage in the cohort was strong. In a later analysis, previously published TCR beta repertoires from fewer than 750 donors were re-analyzed and high-resolution HLA genotyping was added so that TCR occurrence patterns could be studied. To predict cytomegalovirus infection status, the study combined high-throughput TCR immunosequencing, statistical association of individual TCRs with disease status, and machine learning. Among some 400 genotyped donors of the cohort, an average of around 240,000 unique TCR beta nucleotide sequences was sequenced per donor, of which 15% to 20% were non-productive. Approximately 300 gigabases of sequencing data and 75 million to 85 million unique TCR sequences made up an early release that covered several hundred HLA-typed donors. The number of donors typed differed by locus, with roughly 620-630 for A, B, C, DRB1 and DQB1, more than 500 for DQA1, under 610 for DPA1, and 472 for DPB1. Every repertoire in the discovery cohort had been generated on one and the same sequencing platform. To decide whether each TCR beta V gene segment behaved as functional or pseudogenic, an earlier analysis of approximately 600 of the donors relied on high-throughput TCR beta sequencing. The study profiled the T cell repertoires of about 640 subjects by immunosequencing and related them to cytomegalovirus serostatus. Donor age, sex, ethnicity and CMV serostatus were compiled alongside the repertoire data. In a later genetic analysis, genome-wide SNP genotypes for about 55% of the roughly 700 donors were used, and that subset was treated as a discovery cohort. The study was designed to test whether signatures of past pathogen exposure could be identified by cataloging public T cell receptors. Of the 300 to 500 genotyped donors, approximately 81% were placed in the genetic ancestry cluster associated with self-reported Caucasian donors. HLA typing covered class I and class II loci at four-digit resolution.

This clone occurred once. Its antigen is currently not known. No much larger clone is present one base from it, and per-base qualities are unavailable. Trimming costs V 5 bases and J 3 bases, and their ends lie 17 bases apart. The CDR3 numbers 15 residues from cysteine through phenylalanine. Of the read, only the CDR3 DNA is kept; its 45 bases are in frame from base 1. CDR1 SGHTA and CDR2 FQGNSA are derived from the germline V gene. Receptor libraries were prepared by the immunoSEQ multiplex PCR assay. The multiplex PCR relied on a mix of 60 forward primers for TCR Vbeta segments and 13 reverse primers for TCR Jbeta segments. The CDR3 region of rearranged TCR beta genes was amplified from genomic DNA by a multiplex PCR assay. On the Illumina HiSeq System, the amplified TCR beta libraries were sequenced as 87-base-pair reads. In the paper's pipeline: A later analysis counted some 74 million unique TCR beta chains across the 690 or so repertoires, and some 12 million of these chains were shared by at least two donors. A nearest-neighbor algorithm error-corrected the raw reads and collapsed the reads into unique sequences, merging closely related sequences to remove PCR and sequencing errors. CDR3 sequences were aligned to IMGT reference sequences to assign V, D and J gene segments. Each retained sequence needed at least a six-nucleotide match to both a V gene segment and a J gene segment. A rearrangement was called productive if the CDR3 had no stop codons and remained in frame with V and J, and every other rearrangement was called non-productive. CDR3 was defined by IMGT convention, running from the second conserved V-encoded cysteine to the conserved J-encoded phenylalanine. The earlier analysis of 500 to 600 of the donors excluded sequences that lacked an unambiguous match to a single V gene segment. In an earlier analysis of a few hundred of the donors, V segments were called functional above 56.7% productive rearrangements and were called segregating when the between-donor standard deviation exceeded 5%. A statistical classification framework was built for diagnosing cytomegalovirus status from the catalog of TCR beta chain sequences. In a later analysis, V and J genes were assigned by comparing TCR nucleotide sequences against IMGT/GENE-DB human TR gene sequences. In a later analysis, CDR3 sequences and most-parsimonious VDJ recombination scenarios were assigned using the TCRdist pipeline. A later analysis defined each TCR beta chain by its CDR3 amino acid sequence plus V-gene family, and excluded reads lacking a unique V-gene family. To address suspected cross-contamination and a sequencing artifact, a later analysis removed roughly 580 highly shared, low-generation-probability nucleotide sequences. In a later analysis, a clonal expansion index for each public chain was calculated from normalized within-repertoire ranks of inferred template counts. In a later analysis, generation probabilities were computed using a VDJ recombination model fitted to out-of-frame rearrangements, and the results were checked against IGoR. In a later analysis, TCR-TCR, TCR-HLA and TCR-CMV co-occurrence was scored with hypergeometric tests, and a repertoire-size bias correction was applied to TCR pairs. In a later analysis, false discovery rates were estimated by permuting HLA or CMV assignments 20 times. In a later analysis, co-occurring TCRs were grouped using DBSCAN, with TCRdist sequence similarity added in when clustering inside HLA-allele-positive subsets. For co-occurrence clustering, repertoires with fewer than 30,000 or more than 120,000 public chains were excluded, along with four to six repertoires with anomalous nucleotide sharing. This is the immuneACCESS table as TCRdb keeps it, with only in-frame sequences that have V and J called. A part of the clones is gone; compared with another copy, unresolved V genes explain less than half, and the rest is unexplained. V, J and clone size derive from that table, while D and trimming were established from the DNA sequence. The sample table holds under 150,000 clones, of which 60% to 85% were seen once. In total, the top ten clones hold around 7% of the sample.

In total, 600 or so healthy bone marrow donors made up the cohort. Cohort members were all nominally healthy when sampled, although unrecorded immune exposures were likely present. The donor tested CMV seropositive, placing the donor among the 250 to 300 seropositive members of the cohort. Every donor gave a peripheral blood sample, and the peripheral blood mononuclear cells from that sample were used for TCR beta sequencing. Genomic DNA was extracted from the blood cell samples with the Qiagen DNeasy Blood Extraction Kit. Study-level results and caveats: When HLA alleles, especially DR and DQ, strongly co-occurred, attributing TCR associations to individual alleles was difficult. Across donors, most TCR sequences were observed very rarely, whereas some public TCRs were present in many individuals. An association between a missense DCLRE1C variant and V-gene and J-gene trimming of TCR beta chains was found in a later genetic analysis and replicated in an independent cohort. In a later analysis, TCR association rates were found to vary across HLA loci, with the most associated TCRs seen for DRB1 alleles and the fewest for HLA-C alleles. The 87-base-pair reads could not distinguish some IMGT-functional V segments, including TRBV6-2 and TRBV6-3, so those segments were excluded. For the cohort, immune exposure information was limited to CMV serostatus. The presence/absence analyses assumed that sequencing depth was roughly uniform across donors, and that assumption may not be true. In the study, 150 to 200 TCR beta chains were listed as associated with cytomegalovirus. A later analysis found that most CMV-associated TCR beta chains appeared HLA-restricted, with HLA associations seemingly driven largely by CMV exposure. HLA typing was unavailable for some donors at each locus, so association tests used only the typed subset. The authors suggested that the approach could potentially be extended to other disease states and immunological phenotypes. Correlated functional status among segregating V segments might be attributable to linkage disequilibrium, but an unknown experimental factor could not be ruled out. In vitro tests confirmed that a few of the cytomegalovirus-associated TCR beta chains recognize cytomegalovirus antigens. Because counts were too low, about 18 rarely observed V segments, including chromosome 9 orphons, were excluded from the earlier analysis of fewer than 650 of the donors. In a later analysis, HLA-associated TCR beta chains showed more clonal expansion and lower generation probabilities than non-associated chains that were equally common. A cluster of highly shared sequence variants was judged likely to be a technical artifact of the sequencing pipeline. Cytomegalovirus status was reported to be diagnosed by the classifier with high specificity and sensitivity in both the original and validation cohorts. In a later genetic analysis, fewer N-insertions in productive TCRs were reported among donors in an Asian-associated ancestry cluster than the approximately 710-donor mean. According to a later analysis, parvovirus B19, influenza, CMV and Epstein-Barr virus appeared linked to several top co-occurrence clusters. At a false discovery rate of 0.05, a later analysis linked about 16,000 TCR beta sequences to specific HLA alleles. This cohort had only TCR beta chains sequenced, and the lack of alpha or paired-chain data limited which features could be detected. An earlier analysis of approximately 590 of the donors showed that most TCR beta V segments appeared in productive rearrangements either about 87% or about 30% of the time, which broadly matched IMGT annotations. A further reported finding was that TCR beta sequences accurately predicted the HLA-A and HLA-B alleles for most subjects in the first cohort.

The receptor was derived from a middle-aged man in good health and CMV-seropositive. Sample: PBMCs. Rearrangement joined TRBV7-2 to TRBJ2-7; the D gene is perhaps TRBD1, on 6 matching bases. The DNA is TGTGCCAGCAGCGCCAGTTTGGGGGCGTTCTACGAGCAGTACTTC. The encoded protein is CASSASLGAFYEQYF.